The 16 T cell receptor beta chains listed next were all sequenced from one sample in a study of identical twins. Each CDR3 protein is one row after TCRdb ran MiXCR on the 5' RACE reads. The sample holds 700,000 to 950,000 distinct CDR3 sequences, 12% seen once. These sequences were also reported in another study, on yellow fever vaccine responses in identical twins.

The sample taken for sequencing was PBMCs. The receptors derive from a woman between 18 and 30 years old in good health.

This clonotype has just a few counts. The CDR3 coding sequence is TGTGCCAGCAGGGCTACAGTGTCAGAGACCCAGTACTTC. It yields the protein CASRATVSETQYF. The rearrangement joins TRBV6-1 to TRBJ2-5, with no clear D. CDR3 size: 13 residues. Germline V gives CDR1 MNHNS, CDR2 SASEGT. The V and J ends lost 6 bases and 4 bases respectively, with 12 bases between them.

In this sample, this clonotype turned up a few times. The V gene is TRBV5-1, the J gene TRBJ2-5; possibly TRBD1 for D (6 bases). V was pared by 4 bases and J by 5 bases, with 15 bases between. CDR3 size: 14 residues. Per germline, CDR1 SGHRS and CDR2 YFSETQ. CDR3 residues: CASSPGQPGETQYF. The CDR3 DNA reads as TGCGCCAGCAGCCCCGGACAGCCGGGGGAGACCCAGTACTTC.

V gene TRBV7-8 combines with J gene TRBJ2-7, with no clear D. Between the trimmed V and J ends, which lost 0 bases and 0 bases, there was a span of 9 bases. The CDR3 spans 15 residues. Looked up from germline, CDR1 is SGHVS and CDR2 is FQNEAQ. CDR3 in amino acids: CASSLAEGNSYEQYF. The CDR3 nucleotides are TGTGCCAGCAGCTTAGCGGAAGGGAACTCCTACGAGCAGTACTTC. Variable domain in full (rest from reference TRBV7-8 and TRBJ2-7): GAGVSQSPRYKVAKRGQDVALRCDPISGHVSLFWYQQALGQGPEFLTYFQNEAQLDKSGLPSDRFFAERPEGSVSTLKIQRTQQEDSAVYLCASSLAEGNSYEQYFGPGTRLTVT.

The gene calls are TRBV4-1 and TRBJ2-7; 7 bases are a match to TRBD2. CDR3 length: 16 amino acids. Per the germline V gene, CDR1 is MGHRA and CDR2 is YSYEKL. V trimming: 0 bases; J trimming: 2 bases; junction bases outside the gene matches: 7. CDR3 nucleotide sequence: TGCGCCAGCAGCCAAGATGAGGGACTACCTACCTACGAGCAGTACTTC. Translated, it gives CASSQDEGLPTYEQYF.

This clonotype was counted between two and nine times. This sequence joins TRBV20-1 and TRBJ2-1, with 8 bases that match TRBD2. The length of the CDR3 is 15 residues. J was trimmed by 2 bases and V by 6 bases; bases with no gene match: 9. Germline loops: CDR1 DFQATT, CDR2 SNEGSKA (reference sequence). In DNA form, the CDR3 reads TGCAGTGCACCTACTAGCGGTGCTGCCTACAATGAGCAGTTCTTC. Protein sequence: CSAPTSGAAYNEQFF.

The chain carries TRBV12-3 or TRBV12-4 and TRBJ1-1, with D possibly TRBD1 on 6 matching bases. V lost 6 bases and J lost 0, with 14 bases in between. The CDR3 runs to 15 residues. DNA of the CDR3: TGTGCCAGCAGCTTAACAGGGTCCATGAACACTGAAGCTTTCTTT. It yields the protein CASSLTGSMNTEAFF.

This clonotype turned up a few times. The chain's CDR3 is CASSGGLPSSYNEQFF. The CDR3 DNA sequence: TGTGCCAGCAGTGGGGGACTCCCTAGCTCCTACAATGAGCAGTTCTTC. The rearrangement links TRBV2 to TRBJ2-1, with a tentative D call TRBD2 (6 bases). This CDR3 has 16 residues. V dropped 4 bases and J dropped 0 bases, with 13 bases sitting between them. Germline V gene data show CDR1 as SNHLY and CDR2 as FYNNEI. Complete variable domain (other parts from reference TRBV2 and TRBJ2-1): EPEVTQTPSHQVTQMGQEVILRCVPISNHLYFYWYRQILGQKVEFLVSFYNNEISEKSEIFDDQFSVERPDGSNFTLKIRSTKLEDSAMYFCASSGGLPSSYNEQFFGPGTRLTVL.

This clonotype was found a few times. The chain employs TRBV7-8 and TRBJ2-5; 13 nucleotides align to TRBD2. The CDR3 consists of 16 residues. V was clipped by 5 bases and J by 5 bases; unmatched bases: 8. Germline values: CDR1 SGHVS, CDR2 FQNEAQ. Here the CDR3 DNA reads TGTGCCAGCAGCCCAGACACTAGCGGGGGGGCCGAGACCCAGTACTTC. It specifies CASSPDTSGGAETQYF.

This clonotype was observed at least ten times. DNA of the CDR3: TGTGCCAGCAGTTTAGCGTGGGATCAGCCCCAGCATTTT. Its protein is CASSLAWDQPQHF. The chain combines TRBV12-3 or TRBV12-4 with TRBJ1-5; D gene uncertain. The CDR3 totals 13 residues. Trimming pared 0 bases from V and 5 bases from J, leaving 5 bases between.

A few counts support this clonotype. The DNA of the CDR3 is TGCAGTGCTTACGACGGGAATCAGCCCCAGCATTTT. Translation gives CSAYDGNQPQHF. The chain links TRBV20-1 to TRBJ1-5; no reliable D call. CDR3 size: 12 residues. Germline CDR1 and CDR2: DFQATT and SNEGSKA (reference sequence). V was trimmed by 5 bases and J by 4 bases, leaving 9 bases between them.

This clonotype has more than one count but fewer than ten. This sequence joins TRBV6-1 and TRBJ2-7, with D maybe TRBD1 (6 bases). Germline CDR1 is MNHNS and CDR2 is SASEGT. V was clipped by 3 bases and J by 2 bases, with 11 bases between them. The CDR3 loop spans 14 amino acids. CDR3 nucleotides: TGTGCCAGCAGTGATAACAGGGAACCCTACGAGCAGTACGTC. This encodes CASSDNREPYEQYV.

This chain joins TRBV27 and TRBJ2-3, with 9 bases matching TRBD2. Per germline, CDR1 MNHEY and CDR2 SMNVEV (reference sequence). The junction had 14 bases not matched to a gene; V was cut back by 6 bases and J by 7 bases. The CDR3 extends over 16 amino acids. The chain's CDR3 is CASSLLPGGGDNTQYF. The CDR3 DNA is TGTGCCAGCAGCTTGCTTCCGGGCGGGGGGGATAATACGCAGTATTTT.

The chain employs TRBV4-2 and TRBJ2-2; 10 nucleotides align to TRBD2. Germline-derived CDR1 and CDR2 are LGHNA and YNFKEQ. Trimming at V came to 0 bases and at J to 8 bases, leaving 6 bases not matched to a gene. This CDR3 has 16 residues. CDR3 nucleotides: TGTGCCAGCAGCCAAGAGGAGCGGGAGGGCTCGGGGGAGCTGTTTTTT. Translated, it gives CASSQEEREGSGELFF.

This chain connects TRBV3-1 to TRBJ2-1; the D gene is possibly TRBD1 (6 bases). The CDR3 has 14 residues. Germline CDR1 reads LGHDT; CDR2 reads YNNKEL (reference sequence). V was cut by 1 base and J by 7 bases, with 11 bases left in between. The CDR3 nucleotides read TGTGCCAGCAGCCAAGGGACAGTTGGGAATGAGCAGTTCTTC. This codes for CASSQGTVGNEQFF.

This clonotype occurred a few times. J is TRBJ2-1 and V is TRBV20-1; the match to TRBD2 covers 12 bases. J lost 3 bases, V lost 5 bases, and 8 bases had no gene match. This CDR3 region has 16 residues. Germline V gene sequence: CDR1 DFQATT, CDR2 SNEGSKA (reference sequence). The CDR3 nucleotides read TGCAGTGCTGGTAGACTAGCGGGAGATTACTACAATGAGCAGTTCTTC. This encodes CSAGRLAGDYYNEQFF.

This clonotype was seen a few times. The CDR3 sequence is CSGRETEAFF. In DNA, the CDR3 is TGCAGCGGGAGGGAGACTGAAGCTTTCTTT. This chain links TRBV20-1 with TRBJ1-1; D not resolved. Germline V gene lookup returns CDR1 DFQATT and CDR2 SNEGSKA (reference sequence). CDR3 size: 10 residues.